Shown below are 32 T cell receptor beta chains from a single sample sequenced in a study of response to subunit inactivated influenza vaccine (dated by TCRdb to the late 2010s). The protocol used for the library was RT-PCR. The data were produced on an Illumina HiSeq 2500. The public reads were quality trimmed at Q25 with fastp and then assembled into clones with MiXCR by TCRdb, keeping productive beta chains. Entries that share a CDR3 protein sequence are merged under the most common genes and DNA. Present in this sample are about half a million distinct CDR3 sequences, under 9% of which were seen just once. The ten largest clones take up approximately 12% of the sample. The starting material was PBMCs from blood, obtained about 24 months after vaccination. These TCRs come from a man aged 50 to 75 who received an inactivated influenza vaccine. Donor details come from another sample of the same person, matched by shared clones.

This clonotype has a handful of counts. The CDR3, as DNA: TGTGCCACCCACCATCGGGAGCTGTTTTTT. Translating it yields CATHHRELFF. The chain joins TRBV6-2 or TRBV6-3 to TRBJ2-2; no firm D call. The germline V and J ends were trimmed by 10 bases and 9 bases, with 9 bases remaining between them. Germline CDR1 reads MNHEY; CDR2 reads SVGEGT. The CDR3 is made up of 10 amino acids.

The chain uses TRBV4-3 and TRBJ1-5; no definite D call. Between the trimmed V and J ends, which lost 1 base and 0 bases, there was a span of 13 bases. The CDR3 has 17 residues. Germline V gene sequence: CDR1 LGHNA, CDR2 YSLEER. CDR3 in DNA: TGCGCCAGCAGCCAAGCGCTAGGCCAGCTTAGCAATCAGCCCCAGCATTTT. Its protein product is CASSQALGQLSNQPQHF.

Ten or more counts support this clonotype. V and J are TRBV12-3 or TRBV12-4 and TRBJ1-5, with a weak D call TRBD1 (5 bases). V lost 1 base to trimming and J lost 6 bases, with 13 bases between them. The length of the CDR3 is 15 residues. CDR3 loop: CASSLVRDLGQPQHF. CDR3 bases: TGTGCCAGCAGTTTAGTCCGGGACTTAGGTCAGCCCCAGCATTTT.

The genes are TRBV12-3 or TRBV12-4 and TRBJ1-5, with TRBD1 as a possible D gene (6 bases). The germline V and J ends were trimmed by 3 bases and 1 base, with 7 bases remaining between them. This CDR3 has 14 residues. CDR3 DNA: TGTGCCAGCAGTTTCGACAGGAGCAATCAGCCCCAGCATTTT. Residues: CASSFDRSNQPQHF.

Concerning this clonotype: This may be a read error, as it is one base from a much larger clone. This chain uses TRBV5-1 with TRBJ2-1, with TRBD1 matching 8 bases. This CDR3 spans 14 amino acids. Germline-derived CDR1 and CDR2 are SGHRS and YFSETQ. J gave up 3 bases and V 5 bases, and 4 bases lay outside the gene matches. CDR3 residues: CASSQGAVYNEQFF. CDR3 DNA: TGCGCCAGCAGTCAGGGGGCAGTCTACAATGAGCAGTTCTTC.

The chain recombines TRBV20-1 with TRBJ2-7; D perhaps matches TRBD1 (6 bases). The germline V gene has CDR1 DFQATT and CDR2 SNEGSKA (reference sequence). CDR3 size: 14 residues. Trimming stripped 1 base from V and 3 bases from J, with 13 bases between. The CDR3 is CSARAPDSGYEQYF. CDR3 coding DNA: TGCAGTGCTAGAGCCCCGGACAGCGGCTACGAGCAGTACTTC.

The genes are TRBV5-1 and TRBJ2-3; D unresolved. The germline V and J ends were trimmed by 0 bases and 6 bases, with 11 bases remaining between them. Germline lookup yields CDR1 SGHRS and CDR2 YFSETQ. The length of the CDR3 is 14 residues. The CDR3 DNA reads TGCGCCAGCAGCTTGGGGCCCTCTTCCGATACGCAGTATTTT. This codes for CASSLGPSSDTQYF.

The gene calls are TRBV7-2 and TRBJ2-4; TRBD1 agrees at 8 bases. V lost 5 bases, J lost 7 bases, and 7 bases stayed unmatched. CDR1 and CDR2 (germline): SGHTA, FQGNSA. This CDR3 contains 14 residues. The chain's CDR3 is CASSPDRGMNIQYF. Here the CDR3 DNA reads TGTGCCAGCAGCCCCGACAGGGGAATGAACATTCAGTACTTC.

This clonotype was found a few times. The rearrangement links TRBV15 to TRBJ2-1, with TRBD2 matching 10 bases. V was pared by 1 base and J by 4 bases, with 7 bases of the junction left unmatched. The CDR3 is 17 residues long. Looked up from germline, CDR1 is LNHNV and CDR2 is YYDKDF (reference sequence). The CDR3 sequence: CATSRVASGGVYNEQFF. In DNA form, the CDR3 reads TGTGCCACCAGCAGAGTGGCTAGCGGGGGTGTATACAATGAGCAGTTCTTC.

J is TRBJ2-2 and V is TRBV7-3; 7 nucleotides line up with TRBD1. Germline lookup yields CDR1 SGHTA and CDR2 FQGTGA. Trimming took 4 bases from V and 6 from J; bases not matched to a gene: 14. The CDR3 contains 17 residues. The CDR3 loop reads CASSSLPPGQFSGELFF. CDR3 bases: TGTGCCAGCAGCTCGCTACCTCCGGGACAGTTTTCCGGGGAGCTGTTTTTT.

This clonotype has only a few counts. The V and J genes are TRBV6-5 and TRBJ2-1, with D possibly being TRBD1 or TRBD2 (5 bases each). CDR1 is MNHEY, CDR2 SVGAGI, per germline. The CDR3 runs to 16 residues. V lost 0 bases and J 9 bases, leaving 18 bases between the germline ends. CDR3 nucleotide sequence: TGTGCCAGCAGTTACTCTCCGGCAGGGAGTAAGGGTGAGCAGTTCTTC. Its translation is CASSYSPAGSKGEQFF.

This clonotype showed up many times. The chain links TRBV29-1 to TRBJ2-3, with D possibly being TRBD2 (5 bases). The V gene lost 7 bases and the J gene lost 1 base, with 12 bases spanning the gap. The CDR3 runs to 13 residues. Germline-derived CDR1 and CDR2 are SQVTM and ANQGSEA. The CDR3 DNA reads as TGCAGCGGGGAACGGGGAGGCACAGATACGCAGTATTTT. Its protein is CSGERGGTDTQYF.

This chain links TRBV5-5 with TRBJ2-7, with a tentative D call TRBD2 (5 bases). Germline V gene lookup returns CDR1 SGHKS and CDR2 YYEKEE (reference sequence). V dropped 3 bases and J dropped 6 bases, with 10 bases sitting between them. The CDR3 runs 12 residues. CDR3 coding DNA: TGTGCCAGCAGCTGGGAGTCTTTCGAGCAGTACTTC. Translation: CASSWESFEQYF.

This clonotype has more than one count but fewer than ten. The rearrangement links TRBV27 to TRBJ2-3; 12 bases match TRBD2. This CDR3 contains 22 residues. After removal of 4 bases from V and 3 bases from J, the junction contained 23 bases not matched to a gene. The germline V gene has CDR1 MNHEY and CDR2 SMNVEV (reference sequence). The CDR3 spells CASSSHPSPRWASGGVTDTQYF. DNA for the CDR3: TGTGCCAGCAGTTCGCACCCTTCCCCACGGTGGGCTAGCGGGGGGGTGACAGATACGCAGTATTTT.

This clonotype was found many times. The chain employs TRBV20-1 and TRBJ2-7, with TRBD2 as a possible D gene (6 bases). V was shortened by 1 base and J by 6 bases, with 16 bases between the two germline ends. From germline, CDR1 is DFQATT and CDR2 SNEGSKA (reference sequence). This CDR3 has 14 amino acids. CDR3 bases: TGCAGTGCTAGAGGACTACTAGCCCCGGGCGAGCAGTACTTC. This translates into CSARGLLAPGEQYF.

This clonotype was detected a few times. The CDR3 reads CASSSTLYNEQFF. The DNA of the CDR3 is TGTGCCAGCAGCTCGACCCTCTACAATGAGCAGTTCTTC. The chain employs TRBV7-3 and TRBJ2-1; D uncertain. Per germline, CDR1 SGHTA and CDR2 FQGTGA. V was cut by 4 bases and J by 3 bases, with 7 bases left in between. This CDR3 region has 13 residues.

This clonotype was seen a few times. This chain joins TRBV29-1 and TRBJ2-7; 11 nucleotides agree with TRBD1. The CDR3 contains 12 residues. Germline V lookup: CDR1 SQVTM, CDR2 ANQGSEA. V shed 6 bases and J 7 bases; nucleotides not matched to a gene: 5. DNA for the CDR3: TGCAGCGTGCCGGGACAGGGGGTTGAGCAGTACTTC. Its translation: CSVPGQGVEQYF.

This clonotype has just a few counts. V usage is TRBV25-1 and J usage is TRBJ1-6; 9 bases map to TRBD1. The CDR3 consists of 17 residues. Germline CDR1 is MGHDK and CDR2 is SYGVNS. The V segment lost 4 bases and the J segment 7 bases; nucleotides outside the gene matches: 11. The CDR3, as DNA: TGTGCCAGCAGTGGTCCCGGGACAGGGCGCGGAAATTCACCCCTCCACTTT. Protein sequence: CASSGPGTGRGNSPLHF. The variable domain in full, completed from reference TRBV25-1 and TRBJ1-6, reads EADIYQTPRYLVIGTGKKITLECSQTMGHDKMYWYQQDPGMELHLIHYSYGVNSTEKGDLSSESTVSRIRTEHFPLTLESARPSHTSQYLCASSGPGTGRGNSPLHFGNGTRLTVT.

The chain has TRBV20-1 and TRBJ2-3; 9 nucleotides line up with TRBD2. CDR1 and CDR2 (germline): DFQATT, SNEGSKA (reference sequence). J was trimmed by 2 bases and V by 3 bases; bases with no gene match: 6. The CDR3 is 15 amino acids. The DNA for the CDR3 is TGCAGTGCTAGTTTGCGGGGGGGAAACACAGATACGCAGTATTTT. Encoded protein: CSASLRGGNTDTQYF.

V is TRBV7-2 and J is TRBJ1-2, with 7 bases aligning to TRBD1. Germline V CDR1 and CDR2: SGHTA, FQGNSA. V shed 5 bases and J 4 bases; nucleotides not matched to a gene: 7. The CDR3 contains 14 residues. The CDR3 is CASSPGGDSYGYTF. CDR3 DNA sequence: TGTGCCAGCAGCCCAGGGGGGGACAGCTATGGCTACACCTTC. Filled out from reference TRBV7-2 and TRBJ1-2, the complete variable domain reads GAGVSQSPSNKVTEKGKDVELRCDPISGHTALYWYRQSLGQGLEFLIYFQGNSAPDKSGLPSDRFSAERTGGSVSTLTIQRTQQEDSAVYLCASSPGGDSYGYTFGSGTRLTVV.

This clonotype appeared a few times. The chain has TRBV10-2 and TRBJ2-7; no clear D gene. Germline loops: CDR1 WSHSY, CDR2 SAAADI. The V and J ends lost 8 bases and 3 bases respectively, with 14 bases between them. This CDR3 comprises 13 residues. CDR3 loop: CASARLSSYEQYF. In nucleotides, the CDR3 is TGCGCCAGCGCAAGATTGAGTAGCTACGAGCAGTACTTC.

The table lists this clonotype with a few counts. The chain couples TRBV5-1 to TRBJ2-2, with D possibly being TRBD2 (5 bases). Between the trimmed V and J ends, which lost 0 bases and 3 bases, there was a span of 9 bases. The germline gives CDR1 SGHRS, CDR2 YFSETQ. CDR3 size: 15 residues. The CDR3: CASSLGAGHTGELFF. The CDR3 DNA reads TGCGCCAGCAGCTTGGGCGCGGGCCACACCGGGGAGCTGTTTTTT.

This clonotype was recorded many times. The chain joins TRBV25-1 to TRBJ2-3, with D possibly being TRBD1 (6 bases). Trimming left V 6 bases short and J 2 bases short, with 15 bases between. Germline values: CDR1 MGHDK, CDR2 SYGVNS. The CDR3 extends over 15 amino acids. CDR3 in amino acids: CASSRTDRYTDTQYF. The CDR3 DNA is TGTGCCAGCAGCCGGACAGATCGATACACAGATACGCAGTATTTT.

The sample holds many counts of this clonotype. The chain combines TRBV14 with TRBJ2-3, with 11 bases aligning to TRBD2. The CDR3 extends over 20 amino acids. Per the germline V gene, CDR1 is SGHDN and CDR2 is FVKESK. The V gene end was trimmed by 1 base and the J gene end by 0 bases; junction bases not matched to a gene: 12. CDR3 loop: CASSQVPGLAEAASTDTQYF. The CDR3 nucleotides are TGTGCCAGCAGCCAAGTCCCGGGACTAGCGGAAGCTGCTAGCACAGATACGCAGTATTTT.

This clonotype was seen repeatedly, ten times or more. CDR3 sequence reads: CSARVPGASEQYF. For the CDR3, the DNA is TGCAGTGCTAGAGTTCCAGGGGCTTCCGAGCAGTACTTC. The genes are TRBV20-1 and TRBJ2-7; D might be TRBD1 (6 bases). The CDR3 totals 13 residues. V was pared by 1 base and J by 6 bases, with 13 bases between. Germline V gives CDR1 DFQATT, CDR2 SNEGSKA (reference sequence).

This clonotype was seen repeatedly, ten times or more. This chain links TRBV5-1 with TRBJ2-7; TRBD2 aligns across 13 bases. Germline lookup yields CDR1 SGHRS and CDR2 YFSETQ. The CDR3 has 17 residues. J gave up 0 bases and V 4 bases, and 7 bases lay outside the gene matches. CDR3: CASSLYGTSGASYEQYF. The CDR3 DNA follows: TGCGCCAGCAGCCTCTACGGGACTAGCGGGGCCTCCTACGAGCAGTACTTC.

The table lists this clonotype with a few counts. The chain has TRBV20-1 and TRBJ2-7; 15 bases map to TRBD2. Germline CDR1 reads DFQATT; CDR2 reads SNEGSKA (reference sequence). Trimming cost V 0 bases and J 9 bases; bases outside gene matches: 12. This CDR3 is 17 amino acids long. CDR3 DNA: TGCAGTGCTAGAGAGCTTATGGAGGGACTAGCGGGAGGAGGGCAGTACTTC. Amino acid sequence: CSARELMEGLAGGGQYF.

In this sample, this clonotype turned up a few times. The genes are TRBV5-1 and TRBJ1-2; D may be TRBD1 (5 bases). With 3 bases removed from V and 2 bases from J, the gap between germline ends came to 14 bases. The germline gives CDR1 SGHRS, CDR2 YFSETQ. The CDR3 covers 15 residues. In nucleotides, the CDR3 is TGCGCCAGCAGCTCCGGGGCCATCCGCAACTATGGCTACACCTTC. Translating it yields CASSSGAIRNYGYTF.

The table lists this clonotype with many counts. The gene calls are TRBV29-1 and TRBJ2-1; D is uncertain. The germline V and J ends were trimmed by 0 bases and 2 bases, with 11 bases remaining between them. The CDR3 covers 15 residues. Germline V gene data show CDR1 as SQVTM and CDR2 as ANQGSEA. CDR3 coding DNA: TGCAGCGTTGAAGATCTCGACGGAACCTACAATGAGCAGTTCTTC. It is translated as CSVEDLDGTYNEQFF.

The chain recombines TRBV18 with TRBJ1-5; no clear D gene. The V gene's germline CDR1 is KGHSH and CDR2 LQKENI. The length of the CDR3 is 12 residues. The V gene lost 2 bases and the J gene lost 5 bases, with 4 bases spanning the gap. DNA of the CDR3: TGTGCCAGCTCACCATTTGATCAGCCCCAGCATTTT. This sequence encodes CASSPFDQPQHF.

The chain combines TRBV20-1 with TRBJ2-7; possible D gene TRBD2, 6 bases. Germline assignment: CDR1 DFQATT and CDR2 SNEGSKA (reference sequence). V lost 6 bases to trimming and J lost 1 base, with 16 bases between them. This CDR3 comprises 14 residues. The CDR3 bases are TGCAGTGCGACTAGAAGGGGACCTTCCTACGAGCAGTACTTC. The encoded protein is CSATRRGPSYEQYF.

This clonotype showed up just a few times. This CDR3 reads CASSEAHIQETQYF. The CDR3 nucleotides read TGTGCCAGCAGTGAGGCGCACATCCAAGAGACCCAGTACTTC. The chain has TRBV25-1 and TRBJ2-5; the D is unclear. Trimming removed 3 bases at V and 1 base at J, with 9 bases between. This CDR3 is 14 amino acids long. CDR1 MGHDK and CDR2 SYGVNS come from the germline V gene.